Listed here are 20 T cell receptor beta chains from one sample, sequenced in a study of blood T cell repertoires in COVID-19. The method was immunoSEQ multiplex PCR; TCRdb's version includes in-frame clones alone and lacks a portion of them. The sample holds around 310,000 clones; 75% to 95% are singletons and the top ten take under 7%. The sequenced sample consisted of peripheral blood. The receptors were sampled from a young woman with COVID-19, enrolled during active disease.

V usage is TRBV19 and J usage is TRBJ2-7; TRBD2 matches 8 bases. Germline values: CDR1 LNHDA, CDR2 SQIVND (reference sequence). This CDR3 is built from 14 residues. Losses at the gene ends were 4 bases for V and 7 bases for J; bases not matched to a gene: 9. CDR3 region: CASSTSREGQEQYF. CDR3 DNA: TGTGCCAGTAGTACCTCTCGGGAGGGACAAGAGCAGTACTTC.

J is TRBJ2-3 and V is TRBV23-1, with 7 positions matching TRBD2. TRBV23-1 is sorted into the ORF group, with uncertain function. With V trimmed by 0 bases and J by 0 bases, 0 bases remained unmatched. The CDR3 sequence is 15 residues long. CDR3 nucleotide sequence: TGCGCCAGCAGTCAATCTAGCGGGAGCACAGATACGCAGTATTTT. This translates into CASSQSSGSTDTQYF.

This clone occurred once. The rearrangement uses TRBV27 and TRBJ2-2; D perhaps matches TRBD2 (6 bases). The V end was cut by 2 bases, the J end by 3 bases, with 13 bases between. CDR1 and CDR2 (germline): MNHEY, SMNVEV (reference sequence). This CDR3 has 16 residues. CDR3 sequence reads: CASSLRPAGHTGELFF. In nucleotides, the CDR3 is TGTGCCAGCAGTTTAAGGCCAGCGGGTCACACCGGGGAGCTGTTTTTT.

V gene TRBV27 combines with J gene TRBJ1-1; TRBD1 might be the D (6 bases). Looked up from germline, CDR1 is MNHEY and CDR2 is SMNVEV (reference sequence). CDR3 length: 16 amino acids. V was shortened by 2 bases and J by 1 base, with 14 bases between the two germline ends. The CDR3 loop is CASSLGTPSENTEAFF. DNA of the CDR3: TGTGCCAGCAGTTTAGGGACACCCTCGGAGAACACTGAAGCTTTCTTT.

This chain joins TRBV28 and TRBJ1-5; D not resolved. V lost 8 bases and J 2 bases, leaving 13 bases between the germline ends. This CDR3 comprises 14 residues. In germline, CDR1 is MDHEN, CDR2 SYDVKM. CDR3 loop: CASRGGWGNQPQHF. As DNA, the CDR3 is TGTGCCAGCCGGGGAGGCTGGGGCAATCAGCCCCAGCATTTT.

This sequence joins TRBV5-1 and TRBJ2-7; no definite D call. This CDR3 has 12 amino acids. CDR1 is SGHRS and CDR2 is YFSETQ in the germline V gene. V lost 4 bases, J lost 1 base, and 6 bases lay in between. The chain's CDR3 is CASSATSYEQYF. Written as DNA, the CDR3 is TGCGCCAGCAGCGCAACATCCTACGAGCAGTACTTC.

V usage is TRBV6-6 and J usage is TRBJ2-1; TRBD2 matches at 13 bases. Trimming at V came to 6 bases and at J to 0 bases, leaving 2 bases not matched to a gene. CDR3 length equals 16 residues. Germline values: CDR1 MNHNY, CDR2 SVGAGI (reference sequence). CDR3 sequence reads: CASRRTSGSSYNEQFF. CDR3 coding DNA: TGTGCCAGCAGACGGACTAGCGGGAGCTCCTACAATGAGCAGTTCTTC.

The chain uses TRBV29-1 and TRBJ1-2; the D is unclear. Deletions cut 0 bases from V and 7 bases from J, with 9 bases between. The CDR3 sequence is 12 residues long. Looked up from germline, CDR1 is SQVTM and CDR2 is ANQGSEA. The CDR3 DNA is TGCAGCGTTGAAGATCGCGTTTTTGGCTACACCTTC. Encoded protein: CSVEDRVFGYTF.

The genes are TRBV30 and TRBJ2-5; TRBD2 matches at 8 bases. The CDR3 contains 14 residues. The V gene's germline CDR1 is GTSNPN and CDR2 SVGIG (reference sequence). J gave up 0 bases and V 7 bases, and 7 bases lay outside the gene matches. CDR3 protein: CAYAGGGYQETQYF. CDR3 in DNA: TGTGCCTACGCGGGAGGCGGGTACCAAGAGACCCAGTACTTC.

The chain combines TRBV7-6 with TRBJ2-5; 11 bases map to TRBD2. V dropped 6 bases and J dropped 2; count of bases not matched to a gene: 8. Germline-derived CDR1 and CDR2 are SGHVS and FNYEAQ. CDR3 length: 16 residues. The CDR3 protein is CASRPRGLAVQETQYF. As DNA, the CDR3 is TGTGCCAGCAGGCCTCGGGGACTAGCGGTTCAAGAGACCCAGTACTTC. The variable domain in full, with the rest retrieved from reference TRBV7-6 and TRBJ2-5, is GAGVSQSPRYKVTKRGQDVALRCDPISGHVSLYWYRQALGQGPEFLTYFNYEAQQDKSGLPNDRFSAERPEGSISTLTIQRTEQRDSAMYRCASRPRGLAVQETQYFGPGTRLLVL.

The CDR3 here is CASSPRLRQGDDTQYF. CDR3 bases: TGTGCCAGCTCACCACGGTTACGACAGGGGGACGATACGCAGTATTTT. The genes are TRBV18 and TRBJ2-3; 9 bases agree with TRBD1. The V segment lost 1 base and the J segment 6 bases; nucleotides outside the gene matches: 8. The germline V gene encodes CDR1 KGHSH and CDR2 LQKENI. This CDR3 has 16 amino acids.

The chain carries TRBV29-1 and TRBJ2-7; 7 bases match TRBD1. J gave up 6 bases and V 7 bases, and 12 bases lay outside the gene matches. In germline, CDR1 is SQVTM, CDR2 ANQGSEA. The CDR3 totals 13 residues. DNA of the CDR3: TGCAGCGCAGGTTTAGGGGGCCCGTCCGAGCAGTACTTC. Its protein product is CSAGLGGPSEQYF.

This sequence joins TRBV6-5 and TRBJ1-2, with D unresolved. The V end was cut by 3 bases, the J end by 8 bases, with 13 bases between. Germline values: CDR1 MNHEY, CDR2 SVGAGI. The CDR3 extends over 13 amino acids. In DNA, the CDR3 is TGTGCCAGCAGTTATCTTGATGACTTCGGCTACACCTTC. It translates to CASSYLDDFGYTF.

The chain has TRBV7-9 and TRBJ2-5; D possibly corresponds to TRBD2 (6 bases). The germline V gene has CDR1 SEHNR and CDR2 FQNEAQ (reference sequence). This CDR3 spans 18 amino acids. The V end was cut by 4 bases, the J end by 1 base, with 22 bases between. CDR3 sequence: CASSSENTAGQFQETQYF. The CDR3 coding sequence is TGTGCCAGCAGCTCGGAGAACACTGCGGGGCAGTTCCAAGAGACCCAGTACTTC. Full variable domain (outside the CDR3, taken from reference TRBV7-9 and TRBJ2-5): DTGVSQNPRHKITKRGQNVTFRCDPISEHNRLYWYRQTLGQGPEFLTYFQNEAQLEKSRLLSDRFSAERPKGSFSTLEIQRTEQGDSAMYLCASSSENTAGQFQETQYFGPGTRLLVL.

This clone was detected only a few times. The rearrangement links TRBV7-9 to TRBJ1-1, with unresolved D. CDR3 length: 12 amino acids. Germline CDR1 reads SEHNR; CDR2 reads FQNEAQ (reference sequence). V was clipped by 5 bases and J by 2 bases, with 6 bases between them. The CDR3: CASSPPNTEAFF. The CDR3 coding sequence is TGTGCCAGCAGCCCTCCCAACACTGAAGCTTTCTTT.

CDR3: CASSYSVVDRYF. The CDR3 DNA follows: TGTGCCAGCAGTTACTCGGTTGTAGACAGGTACTTC. This chain joins TRBV6-2 or TRBV6-3 and TRBJ2-7; tentatively, D is TRBD1 (5 bases). CDR1 is MNHEY and CDR2 is SVGEGT in the germline V gene. Trimming stripped 0 bases from V and 12 bases from J, with 12 bases between. The CDR3 runs 12 residues.

V gene TRBV19 combines with J gene TRBJ2-7, with 9 bases fitting TRBD2. The CDR3 covers 14 residues. Germline lookup yields CDR1 LNHDA and CDR2 SQIVND (reference sequence). After removal of 1 base from V and 6 bases from J, the junction contained 4 bases not matched to a gene. CDR3 protein: CASSIVAGDAEQYF. CDR3 DNA sequence: TGTGCCAGTAGTATAGTAGCGGGAGACGCCGAGCAGTACTTC.

The V and J genes are TRBV7-8 and TRBJ2-1; 9 bases line up with TRBD2. The germline V gene encodes CDR1 SGHVS and CDR2 FQNEAQ. V lost 1 base, J lost 5 bases, and 6 bases stayed unmatched. The CDR3 spans 16 residues. The DNA for the CDR3 is TGTGCCAGCAGCTTAGTTAGCGGGAGATACGACAATGAGCAGTTCTTC. Translating it yields CASSLVSGRYDNEQFF.

The V call is TRBV6-6, the J call TRBJ1-5; a weak D match, TRBD1 (6 bases). The CDR3 extends over 14 amino acids. Germline V gene lookup returns CDR1 MNHNY and CDR2 SVGAGI (reference sequence). V was pared by 2 bases and J by 1 base, with 6 bases between. CDR3 region: CASSYTGSNQPQHF. For the CDR3, the DNA is TGTGCCAGCAGTTACACAGGGAGCAATCAGCCCCAGCATTTT.

The chain combines TRBV7-2 with TRBJ2-2; D may be TRBD2 (6 bases). Germline CDR1 is SGHTA and CDR2 is FQGNSA. The CDR3 has 15 residues. Trimming removed 5 bases from V and 1 base from J, with 11 bases in between. This CDR3 reads CASSRAGMNTGELFF. In nucleotides, the CDR3 is TGTGCCAGCAGCAGAGCGGGCATGAACACCGGGGAGCTGTTTTTT.